The 26 T cell receptor beta chains reported below all come from one sample, sequenced in a study of STAT5B mutations in CD4+ large granular lymphocyte leukemia (dated by TCRdb to between 2021 and 2022). Library generation was performed with the immunoSEQ multiplex PCR assay. What TCRdb holds here is the immuneACCESS table cut down to in-frame rearrangements. Part of the clones is not present; checked against another copy, under half of the missing clones reflect an unresolved V gene, and the others are unexplained. The sample table contains 40,000 to 45,000 clones; only one count was recorded for around 84% of them. 0.3% to 0.45% of the sample rests with the top ten. Sequencing input: CD4+ T cells from blood buffy coats. The receptors were sampled from a human donor in good health.

This chain links TRBV6-5 with TRBJ2-7, with a weak D call TRBD1 (6 bases). CDR3 length equals 14 residues. Trimming removed 1 base at V and 2 bases at J, with 9 bases between. Germline CDR1 reads MNHEY; CDR2 reads SVGAGI. CDR3 sequence: CASSYYRDTYEQYF. CDR3 nucleotides: TGTGCCAGCAGTTACTACCGGGACACCTACGAGCAGTACTTC.

The chain joins TRBV4-2 to TRBJ2-5; no reliable D call. This CDR3 region has 14 residues. Germline lookup yields CDR1 LGHNA and CDR2 YNFKEQ. Trimming removed 4 bases at V and 5 bases at J, with 14 bases between. DNA for the CDR3: TGTGCCAGCAGCCCGAGTATGACGGAGGAGACCCAGTACTTC. Encoded protein: CASSPSMTEETQYF.

V and J are TRBV10-3 and TRBJ2-7; 11 bases are shared with TRBD2. J was trimmed by 1 base and V by 6 bases; bases with no gene match: 5. The CDR3 covers 15 residues. The V gene's germline CDR1 is ENHRY and CDR2 SYGVKD. The CDR3 is CAIRTGTSGSYEQYF. DNA for the CDR3: TGTGCCATCAGAACCGGGACTAGCGGATCCTACGAGCAGTACTTC.

The chain joins TRBV10-3 to TRBJ1-1; D is undetermined. The V gene lost 10 bases and the J gene lost 1 base, with 13 bases spanning the gap. CDR3 length: 13 residues. Germline V gene sequence: CDR1 ENHRY, CDR2 SYGVKD. The CDR3 sequence is CATSLRENTEAFF. Written as DNA, the CDR3 is TGTGCCACATCGTTGAGGGAGAACACTGAAGCTTTCTTT.

This clone was seen a handful of times. V gene TRBV25-1 combines with J gene TRBJ1-2; tentative D call: TRBD1 (5 bases). Germline CDR1 MGHDK, CDR2 SYGVNS. V dropped 4 bases and J dropped 4 bases, with 13 bases sitting between them. The CDR3 sequence is 14 residues long. The chain's CDR3 is CASSAPEGTYGYTF. The DNA for the CDR3 is TGTGCCAGCAGTGCCCCCGAGGGGACCTATGGCTACACCTTC.

V usage is TRBV29-1 and J usage is TRBJ1-2, with no clear D. Trimming left V 2 bases short and J 0 bases short, with 7 bases between. Germline V CDR1 and CDR2: SQVTM, ANQGSEA. The CDR3 length is 13 residues. Written as DNA, the CDR3 is TGCAGCGTTGAAAGCGTTACTAACTATGGCTACACCTTC. Protein product: CSVESVTNYGYTF.

V usage is TRBV30 and J usage is TRBJ1-4; D is ambiguous. Per germline, CDR1 GTSNPN and CDR2 SVGIG (reference sequence). The V and J ends lost 3 bases and 7 bases respectively, with 18 bases between them. This CDR3 has 15 amino acids. CDR3 in DNA: TGTGCCTGGAGGGAGGGCCCTCGGCCCAGTGAAAAACTGTTTTTT. Translation: CAWREGPRPSEKLFF.

The V and J genes are TRBV7-6 and TRBJ2-5; 11 bases are shared with TRBD2. V trimming: 5 bases; J trimming: 4 bases; junction bases outside the gene matches: 3. The V gene's germline CDR1 is SGHVS and CDR2 FNYEAQ. This CDR3 has 14 residues. Here the CDR3 DNA reads TGTGCCAGCAGCGCCCTAGCGGGAGGAGAGACCCAGTACTTC. It yields the protein CASSALAGGETQYF.

There are a few counts of this clone. The V call is TRBV2, the J call TRBJ2-7, with D perhaps TRBD1 or TRBD2 (5 bases each). V gave up 6 bases and J gave up 2 bases, with 14 bases separating them. This CDR3 contains 14 residues. CDR1 and CDR2 from the germline V gene are SNHLY and FYNNEI. DNA of the CDR3: TGTGCCAGCAGGAAGGTGGGACCTGCCTACGAGCAGTACTTC. The encoded protein is CASRKVGPAYEQYF.

The genes are TRBV7-2 and TRBJ2-3, with 14 positions matching TRBD2. This CDR3 has 18 residues. V shed 5 bases and J 4 bases; nucleotides not matched to a gene: 11. The V gene's germline CDR1 is SGHTA and CDR2 FQGNSA. The CDR3 loop reads CASSPGLAGGYLADTQYF. CDR3 DNA: TGTGCCAGCAGCCCAGGACTAGCGGGGGGTTATTTGGCAGATACGCAGTATTTT.

This clone was observed a single time. The gene calls are TRBV6-5 and TRBJ2-4; D uncertain. The CDR3 consists of 15 residues. Germline V lookup: CDR1 MNHEY, CDR2 SVGAGI. The V end was cut by 5 bases, the J end by 0 bases, with 11 bases between. The CDR3, as DNA: TGTGCCAGCAGTAGCGACGGGCTAGCCAAAAACATTCAGTACTTC. Its translation: CASSSDGLAKNIQYF.

V is TRBV19 and J is TRBJ1-6; D gene uncertain. Trimming took off 4 bases at V and 6 bases at J, with 4 bases between the two ends. The CDR3 is 12 amino acids. The germline gives CDR1 LNHDA, CDR2 SQIVND (reference sequence). CDR3 DNA: TGTGCCAGTAGTAGACTTAATTCACCCCTCCACTTT. Translated, it gives CASSRLNSPLHF.

This chain uses TRBV5-6 with TRBJ2-1; the D gene could be TRBD1 or TRBD2 (5 bases each). Germline V gene sequence: CDR1 SGHDT, CDR2 YYEEEE. The V end lost 3 bases, the J end lost 0 bases, and 16 bases lay between the germline ends. The CDR3 length is 17 residues. The CDR3 here is CASSSRTGAFSYNEQFF. The CDR3 DNA reads TGTGCCAGCAGCTCCCGCACCGGGGCTTTCTCCTACAATGAGCAGTTCTTC.

A single count supports this clone. The rearrangement uses TRBV9 and TRBJ2-3, with TRBD2 matching 16 bases. The CDR3 has 20 residues. CDR1 and CDR2 from the germline V gene are SGDLS and YYNGEE. The trim removed 8 bases at V and 4 bases at J, leaving 19 bases unmatched. This CDR3 is CASRRGLAGGPTRAPDTQYF. In nucleotides, the CDR3 is TGTGCCAGTAGAAGGGGACTAGCGGGGGGGCCGACCCGGGCGCCAGATACGCAGTATTTT.

This clone was counted a single time. This chain uses TRBV7-3 with TRBJ1-2, with 9 positions matching TRBD1. Germline CDR1 is SGHTA and CDR2 is FQGTGA. Unmatched junction bases numbered 11, after V lost 4 bases and J lost 8 bases. CDR3 size: 15 residues. DNA for the CDR3: TGTGCCAGCAGCTCCCGTGAGGGACAGGGCGGCGGCTACACCTTC. Its protein is CASSSREGQGGGYTF. Complete variable domain (other parts from reference TRBV7-3 and TRBJ1-2): GAGVSQTPSNKVTEKGKYVELRCDPISGHTALYWYRQSLGQGPEFLIYFQGTGAADDSGLPNDRFFAVRPEGSVSTLKIQRTERGDSAVYLCASSSREGQGGGYTFGSGTRLTVV.

The genes are TRBV7-9 and TRBJ2-7, with D perhaps matching TRBD2 (5 bases). V was shortened by 3 bases and J by 6 bases, with 18 bases between the two germline ends. The CDR3 spans 15 residues. In germline, CDR1 is SEHNR, CDR2 FQNEAQ (reference sequence). For the CDR3, the DNA is TGTGCCAGCAGCTTCCTCCGTGGCAGGCGGGTCGAGCAGTACTTC. This codes for CASSFLRGRRVEQYF.

The chain combines TRBV18 with TRBJ1-5, with a possible D match to TRBD1 (5 bases). The CDR3 contains 15 residues. The V and J ends lost 0 bases and 2 bases respectively, with 8 bases between them. The germline gives CDR1 KGHSH, CDR2 LQKENI. The CDR3 protein is CASSPPGGGNQPQHF. The CDR3 nucleotides read TGTGCCAGCTCACCACCGGGGGGTGGCAATCAGCCCCAGCATTTT.

V gene TRBV7-8 combines with J gene TRBJ2-2; D ambiguous. The CDR3 totals 14 residues. V gave up 5 bases and J gave up 1 base, with 8 bases separating them. Germline CDR1 is SGHVS and CDR2 is FQNEAQ. The CDR3 loop is CASSLILNTGELFF. The CDR3 nucleotides are TGTGCCAGCAGCCTTATTTTGAACACCGGGGAGCTGTTTTTT.

This clone was counted once. The chain carries TRBV7-9 and TRBJ2-1; D may be TRBD1 or TRBD2 (5 bases each). CDR1 is SEHNR and CDR2 is FQNEAQ in the germline V gene (reference sequence). Trimming cost V 2 bases and J 3 bases, with 11 bases left between them. This CDR3 has 15 amino acids. CDR3 coding DNA: TGTGCCAGCAGCTTACGTCGGGGCAGCTACAATGAGCAGTTCTTC. Translated: CASSLRRGSYNEQFF.

The V and J genes are TRBV18 and TRBJ2-7; possibly TRBD1 for D (6 bases). Germline V gene sequence: CDR1 KGHSH, CDR2 LQKENI. CDR3 length: 15 residues. Trimming left V 8 bases short and J 3 bases short, with 20 bases between. The CDR3 loop reads CASRMSLEGDYEQYF. The CDR3 region has the DNA TGTGCCAGCCGCATGTCTTTAGAGGGGGACTACGAGCAGTACTTC.

The V gene is TRBV5-4, the J gene TRBJ2-1; D uncertain. The CDR3 sequence is 12 residues long. Germline V gene lookup returns CDR1 SGHNT and CDR2 YYREEE (reference sequence). Trimming removed 3 bases at V and 7 bases at J, with 8 bases between. The CDR3 DNA follows: TGTGCCAGCAGCTGGTCTGAAAATGAGCAGTTCTTC. Protein product: CASSWSENEQFF.

The sample holds a few counts of this clone. The chain is built from TRBV6-1 and TRBJ1-1; D is undetermined. CDR1 MNHNS and CDR2 SASEGT come from the germline V gene. V lost 10 bases, J lost 0 bases, and 9 bases lay in between. The CDR3 runs to 12 residues. CDR3 amino acids: CATGLVNTEAFF. DNA for the CDR3: TGTGCCACCGGGTTAGTGAACACTGAAGCTTTCTTT.

This chain links TRBV11-3 with TRBJ2-1; tentative D call: TRBD1 (5 bases). The CDR3 contains 13 residues. Trimming stripped 3 bases from V and 6 bases from J, with 9 bases between. Germline V gene lookup returns CDR1 SGHNT and CDR2 YENEEA. CDR3 amino acids: CASSLGPSNEQFF. The CDR3 DNA reads as TGTGCCAGCAGCTTGGGGCCCTCCAATGAGCAGTTCTTC.

The gene calls are TRBV6-6 and TRBJ2-3, with D possibly matching TRBD1 (6 bases). Trimming cost V 6 bases and J 2 bases, with 12 bases left between them. The germline V gene encodes CDR1 MNHNY and CDR2 SVGAGI (reference sequence). This CDR3 is built from 14 residues. CDR3 nucleotides: TGTGCCAGCAGCCGACAGGATTCCACAGATACGCAGTATTTT. Its protein product is CASSRQDSTDTQYF.

For this clone: Other nucleotide sequences from this sample produce the same CDR3. The rearrangement links TRBV7-2 to TRBJ2-7; 13 bases agree with TRBD2. V was pared by 1 base and J by 0 bases, with 0 bases of the junction left unmatched. CDR3 length equals 16 residues. Germline loops: CDR1 SGHTA, CDR2 FQGNSA. CDR3 loop: CASSLGLAGGSYEQYF. CDR3 nucleotide sequence: TGTGCCAGCAGCTTAGGACTAGCGGGGGGCTCCTACGAGCAGTACTTC.

The chain employs TRBV6-6 and TRBJ1-4; 9 positions agree with TRBD1. This CDR3 spans 14 amino acids. The V gene's germline CDR1 is MNHNY and CDR2 SVGAGI (reference sequence). The junction had 7 bases not matched to a gene; V was cut back by 6 bases and J by 8 bases. Written as DNA, the CDR3 is TGTGCCAGCAGGCCGACAGGGGGAGGAGAAAAACTGTTTTTT. Protein sequence: CASRPTGGGEKLFF.